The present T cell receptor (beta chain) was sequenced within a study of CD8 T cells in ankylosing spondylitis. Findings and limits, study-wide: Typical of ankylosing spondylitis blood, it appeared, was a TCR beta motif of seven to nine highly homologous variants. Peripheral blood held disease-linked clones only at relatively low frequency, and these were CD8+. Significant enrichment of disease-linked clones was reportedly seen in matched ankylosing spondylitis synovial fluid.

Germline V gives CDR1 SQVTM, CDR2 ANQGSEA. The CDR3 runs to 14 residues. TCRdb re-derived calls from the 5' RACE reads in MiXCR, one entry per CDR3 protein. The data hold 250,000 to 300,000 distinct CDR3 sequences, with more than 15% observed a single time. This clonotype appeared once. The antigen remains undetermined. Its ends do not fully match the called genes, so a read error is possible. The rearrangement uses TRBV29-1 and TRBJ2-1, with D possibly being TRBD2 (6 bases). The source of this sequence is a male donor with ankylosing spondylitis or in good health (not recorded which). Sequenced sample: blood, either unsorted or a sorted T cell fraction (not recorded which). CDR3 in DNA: TGCAGCCATTGGGGGGAGGTCTCCTACAATGAGCAGTTTTTC. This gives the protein CSHWGEVSYNEQFF.